Described below is a single TCR beta chain sequence and its context. The sample is drawn from a study of blood T cell repertoires in COVID-19. The CDR3 sequence is 14 residues long. V lost 4 bases and J 0 bases, leaving 9 bases between the germline ends. The germline gives CDR1 LGHDT, CDR2 YNNKEL (reference sequence). Original analysis: Reference gene primer amplification yielded estimated nucleated cell counts. The method was immunoSEQ multiplex PCR; TCRdb's version includes in-frame clones alone and lacks a portion of them. The V and J calls and clone size come from that table; D and trimming were worked out from the DNA. The sample includes hundreds of thousands of clones, 87% of them seen just once.

The sample taken for sequencing was peripheral blood. The receptor was isolated from a man aged 18 to 30 with active or convalescent COVID-19. The rearrangement links TRBV3-1 (or the pseudogene TRBV3-2) to TRBJ1-2; D gene unclear. DNA of the CDR3: TGTGCCAGCAGCCCCCCGGGTCCTAACTATGGCTACACCTTC. Encoded protein: CASSPPGPNYGYTF.